This TCR beta chain was documented in a study of CD8 T cells in Susac syndrome. Study findings and constraints: The study conceded that relatively few individuals underwent its TCR sequencing and HLA analysis.

Per the germline V gene, CDR1 is MNHNY and CDR2 is SVGAGI (reference sequence). J gave up 4 bases and V 2 bases, and 4 bases lay outside the gene matches. The CDR3 extends over 14 amino acids. CD8+ and CD4+ T cells circulating in blood were sequenced for TCR beta. Points on this clonotype: Antigen: not known.

It was with random hexamers that 0.5 to 1 ug RNA was reverse transcribed. Across 54 Vbeta and 13 Jbeta, immunoSEQ multiplex PCR amplified TCR beta CDR3. In TCRdb, the immunoSEQ multiplex PCR reads were re-called with MiXCR into one record per CDR3 protein. The repertoire holds around 46,000 distinct CDR3 sequences, with almost 95% as singletons. The sequence was obtained from a human donor in good health. The sequenced sample consisted of CD8+ T cells from PBMCs. The chain uses TRBV6-6 and TRBJ1-2, with 7 bases identical to TRBD1. DNA of the CDR3: TGTGCCAGCAGTTACGACAGGGCCCTCTATGGCTACACCTTC. Amino acid sequence: CASSYDRALYGYTF.